These T cell receptor beta chains were read from a single sample in a study of regulatory T cells in long-lasting Graves disease. Each CDR3 protein is one row after TCRdb ran MiXCR on the multiplex PCR reads. The sample shows around 480,000 distinct CDR3 sequences, 15% to 20% of them seen only once. The same data also went into a second study, on T cells in Graves' hyperthyroidism and ophthalmopathy.

The material was peripheral blood mononuclear cells (PBMCs), obtained at new diagnosis, from a patient treated with antithyroid drugs. Receptor source: a woman aged 40-60 years with Graves disease. CDR3s include the opening cysteine and the closing phenylalanine or tryptophan. The order of the fields is CDR3 DNA, CDR3 protein, clone size, V gene, J gene, D gene. The D gene is left open where the match is weak. Not all rows give a size; the values are once, few, many and, for expanded clones, a class.

TGTGCCACCAGCAGAGATCCGGGGGGGACCATAGAGGATTCACCCCTCCACTTT	CATSRDPGGTIEDSPLHF	NA	TRBV15	TRBJ1-6	NA
TGTGCCAGCAGCCCCAAGACAGGGGATAATTCACCCCTCCACTTT	CASSPKTGDNSPLHF	few	TRBV9	TRBJ1-6	TRBD1
TGTGCCAGCAGACGGGAAGGCACTGAAGCTTTCTTT	CASRREGTEAFF	many	TRBV9	TRBJ1-1	NA
TGTGCCAGCAGTTACTCCCCTTCGGGGCAGGGGACAGATACGCAGTATTTT	CASSYSPSGQGTDTQYF	many	TRBV6-5	TRBJ2-3	NA
TGCGCCAGCAGCTTGGATGGGACACTTTACTCACCCCTCCACTTT	CASSLDGTLYSPLHF	many	TRBV5-1	TRBJ1-6	NA
TGTGCCAGCAAACGGGACTACGCCTACGAGCAGTACTTC	CASKRDYAYEQYF	NA	TRBV6-1	TRBJ2-7	TRBD2
TGTGCCAGCAGTCCAGGGGGCTGGGAGACCCAGTACTTC	CASSPGGWETQYF	many	TRBV12-3/TRBV12-4	TRBJ2-5	TRBD1
TGTGCCAGTAGGGTTAGCGGGGGGGCAATCTACGAGCAGTACTTC	CASRVSGGAIYEQYF	few	TRBV19	TRBJ2-7	TRBD2
TGTGCCAGTAGGACCCCGGGAAAGAACACTGAAGCTTTCTTT	CASRTPGKNTEAFF	NA	TRBV19	TRBJ1-1	NA
TGTGCCAGCAGTGGGGTAAAGAACACTGAAGCTTTCTTT	CASSGVKNTEAFF	many	TRBV2	TRBJ1-1	NA
TGTGCCAGCAGTTCCCCCGTTGGGACAGGGGCTGGGGCCAACGTCCTGACTTTC	CASSSPVGTGAGANVLTF	many	TRBV28	TRBJ2-6	TRBD1
TGTGCCGGCTCGGGTCCCCGACCTGGTCACTATGGCTACACCTTC	CAGSGPRPGHYGYTF	NA	TRBV18	TRBJ1-2	NA
TGTGCCAGCAGCGTAGCGGGGGTGGCCACTGAAGCTTTCTTT	CASSVAGVATEAFF	few	TRBV9	TRBJ1-1	NA
TGTGCCAGCAGTTTACCTGTCGGGACAGGGGGTCATAGCAATCAGCCCCAGCATTTT	CASSLPVGTGGHSNQPQHF	many	TRBV28	TRBJ1-5	TRBD1
TGTGCCAGCAGCTCCTCCCAGCTCTGGGGCTACACCTTC	CASSSSQLWGYTF	many	TRBV7-9	TRBJ1-2	NA
TGCGCCAGCAGCTCAACAACAGCTAACTATGGCTACACCTTC	CASSSTTANYGYTF	NA	TRBV5-1	TRBJ1-2	NA
TGTGCCTGGAGTGTAATCGGGGAGCTGTTTTTT	CAWSVIGELFF	many	TRBV30	TRBJ2-2	NA
TGTGCCAGTAGTACGTCCGGGACAACTAACTATGGCTACACCTTC	CASSTSGTTNYGYTF	many	TRBV19	TRBJ1-2	NA
TGCAGTGCTAGAGACGAGGATGAAGAGACCCAGTACTTC	CSARDEDEETQYF	many	TRBV20-1	TRBJ2-5	NA
TGTGCCAGCAGTCCGGGACAGGTTACAGATACGCAGTATTTT	CASSPGQVTDTQYF	many	TRBV28	TRBJ2-3	TRBD1
TGCGCCAGCAGCCCCGGGACAGAGGGCGGGGAGCTGTTTTTT	CASSPGTEGGELFF	few	TRBV5-1	TRBJ2-2	TRBD1
TGTGCCAGCAGTTACGGGGGACAGTTTGGAATGAACACTGAAGCTTTCTTT	CASSYGGQFGMNTEAFF	NA	TRBV6-5	TRBJ1-1	TRBD1
TGTGCCAGCAGCCAAGAGGGGGGTACCGATTCACCCCTCCACTTT	CASSQEGGTDSPLHF	NA	TRBV4-2	TRBJ1-6	NA
TGTGCCAGCAGCGGCGGACGGGGTTTCGTAACACCCCTCCACTTT	CASSGGRGFVTPLHF	many	TRBV3-1	TRBJ1-6	NA
TGTGCCAGCAGCTCCCCCGGGACAGGGATTGGCTACACCTTC	CASSSPGTGIGYTF	many	TRBV7-8	TRBJ1-2	TRBD1
TGTGCCAGCAGCCAGTGGGACAGGCTCTCTGGAAACACCATATATTTT	CASSQWDRLSGNTIYF	few	TRBV7-9	TRBJ1-3	TRBD1
TGTGCCAGCAGCTTAGATATAGCGGGGGGCCTCAATGAGCAGTTCTTC	CASSLDIAGGLNEQFF	many	TRBV7-6	TRBJ2-1	TRBD2
TGTGCCAGCAGCCCCAGTAGGGTCTACGAGCAGTACTTC	CASSPSRVYEQYF	NA	TRBV7-9	TRBJ2-7	NA
TGTGCCAGCAGCCCAGGGGGCGCGGGTGACATTCAGTACTTC	CASSPGGAGDIQYF	once	TRBV5-6	TRBJ2-4	TRBD1
TGCGCCAGCAGCCAAGATGCGACTAGCGGGGGAGTCTACGAGCAGTACTTC	CASSQDATSGGVYEQYF	NA	TRBV4-1	TRBJ2-7	TRBD2
TGTGCCAGCAGCTTAACGTGGGGACTAGCGGCATACAATGAGCAGTTCTTC	CASSLTWGLAAYNEQFF	once	TRBV7-3	TRBJ2-1	TRBD2
TGTGCCAGCAGCCCGGACAATGTTAATGAAGGACTGTTTTTT	CASSPDNVNEGLFF	NA	TRBV9	TRBJ1-4	NA
TGTGCCAGCAGTGATTTGGCTAGCGGGGGGCCCTACAATGAGCAGTTCTTC	CASSDLASGGPYNEQFF	few	TRBV2	TRBJ2-1	TRBD2
TGCGCCAGTACGGACAGGGATAACACCGGGGAGCTGTTTTTT	CASTDRDNTGELFF	NA	TRBV5-1	TRBJ2-2	TRBD1
TGTGCCAGCACTCCCTCCGGGGACTCTGGGGCCAACGTCCTGACTTTC	CASTPSGDSGANVLTF	NA	TRBV25-1	TRBJ2-6	NA
TGCGCCAGCAGGCGGGAGCGGGCCTTCACAGATACGCAGTATTTT	CASRRERAFTDTQYF	few	TRBV5-1	TRBJ2-3	TRBD2
TGTGCCTGGGGCGACACCCCTGAAGCTTTCTTT	CAWGDTPEAFF	many	TRBV30	TRBJ1-1	NA
TGTGCCAGCAGCATCGGACAGGGAAGCACCGGGGAGCTGTTTTTT	CASSIGQGSTGELFF	NA	TRBV9	TRBJ2-2	TRBD1
TGTGCCAGCAGTATAGATTATAGCAATCAGCCCCAGCATTTT	CASSIDYSNQPQHF	many	TRBV12-3/TRBV12-4	TRBJ1-5	NA
TGTGCCTGGAGGCCCAACCCAAGCAATCAGCCCCAGCATTTT	CAWRPNPSNQPQHF	many	TRBV30	TRBJ1-5	NA
TGTGCCAGCAGCCACGGAGGTGAAGCTTTCTTT	CASSHGGEAFF	many	TRBV3-1	TRBJ1-1	NA
TGTGCCAGCAGCCAAGATACAGGATTGAACACTGAAGCTTTCTTT	CASSQDTGLNTEAFF	many	TRBV3-1	TRBJ1-1	NA
TGTGCCAGCAGTGGGGCCCTTGAGCAGTTCTTC	CASSGALEQFF	NA	TRBV6-1	TRBJ2-1	NA
TGTGCCAGCAGGGAGGGTGCGACGGGGTTGGGCTACACCTTC	CASREGATGLGYTF	many	TRBV28	TRBJ1-2	NA
TGTGCCAGCAGTTACTTGGCCCAGGTCGGTGACGGCTACACCTTC	CASSYLAQVGDGYTF	many	TRBV6-5	TRBJ1-2	NA
TGCGCCAGCAGCCGGGAGACAGGGAGGAATAGCAATCAGCCCCAGCATTTT	CASSRETGRNSNQPQHF	NA	TRBV4-1	TRBJ1-5	TRBD1
TGTGCCAGCAGCTTAGACTCCGGGACTAGCAGGGCGGGCGAGCAGTTCTTC	CASSLDSGTSRAGEQFF	NA	TRBV13	TRBJ2-1	TRBD2
TGTGCCAGCAGTTTAGGGGCCCCCCCCTACGAGCAGTACTTC	CASSLGAPPYEQYF	few	TRBV12-3/TRBV12-4	TRBJ2-7	NA
TGTGCCACTGCAAGACGTACAGGGGGCCCAGATACGCAGTATTTT	CATARRTGGPDTQYF	few	TRBV5-4	TRBJ2-3	TRBD1
TGTGCCAGCAGCTCCGGAGGCCAAAAGTCCGGCTACACCTTC	CASSSGGQKSGYTF	NA	TRBV28	TRBJ1-2	NA
TGTGCCAGCAGCTTAGGGGGCGTGGTGGGGGGGAACAATGAGCAGTTCTTC	CASSLGGVVGGNNEQFF	NA	TRBV7-2	TRBJ2-1	TRBD2
TGTGCCAGCAGCCCCGGGACAGGCCTCCAAGAGACCCAGTACTTC	CASSPGTGLQETQYF	few	TRBV3-1	TRBJ2-5	TRBD1